This TCR beta chain was observed in a study of monozygotic twins with inflammatory bowel disease. TCRdb reworked the 5' RACE reads into one entry per CDR3 protein, no DNA. Its table lists about 160,000 distinct CDR3 sequences. The germline gives CDR1 MDHEN, CDR2 SYDVKM. The CDR3 loop spans 14 amino acids. The chain employs TRBV28 and TRBJ2-5; TCRdb calls TRBD2, which cannot be checked without DNA. The source of this sequence is a human donor with ulcerative colitis or Crohn's disease, or a healthy co-twin of an affected twin (not recorded which). Specimen: blood. CDR3 sequence reads: CASTPGTSGETQYF.